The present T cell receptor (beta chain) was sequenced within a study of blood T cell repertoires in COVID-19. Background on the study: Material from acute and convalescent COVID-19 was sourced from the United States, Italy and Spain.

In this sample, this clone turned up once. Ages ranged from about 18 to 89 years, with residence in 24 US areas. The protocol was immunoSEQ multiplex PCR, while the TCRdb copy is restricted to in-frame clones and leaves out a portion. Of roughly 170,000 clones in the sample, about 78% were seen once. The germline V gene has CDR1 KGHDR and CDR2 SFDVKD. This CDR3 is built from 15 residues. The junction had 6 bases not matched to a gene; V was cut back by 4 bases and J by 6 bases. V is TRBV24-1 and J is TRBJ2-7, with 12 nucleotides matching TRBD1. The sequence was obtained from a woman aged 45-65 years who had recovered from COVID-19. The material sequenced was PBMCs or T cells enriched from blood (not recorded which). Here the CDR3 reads CATSESGQGALEQYF. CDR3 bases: TGTGCCACCAGTGAATCGGGACAGGGGGCGCTCGAGCAGTACTTC.